The T cell receptor beta chain described here comes from a study of regulatory T cells in long-lasting Graves disease. Study-wide results and limits: Blood alone, not thyroid tissue, was studied.

The time point was: newly diagnosed GD, antithyroid drugs for less than 3 months. The authors made the TCR library using RNA they extracted from PBMCs. Comment on this clonotype: Its specificity is not known.

This CDR3 spans 14 amino acids. Germline-derived CDR1 and CDR2 are GTSNPN and SVGIG (reference sequence). The V gene lost 0 bases and the J gene lost 5 bases, with 14 bases spanning the gap. Arm-PCR of CDR3 regions with iRepertoire HTBI primers generated TCR beta libraries. TCRdb redid the calling of the multiplex PCR reads with MiXCR, one entry per CDR3 protein. Here the sample spans fewer than 650,000 distinct CDR3 sequences, under 20% being singletons. The same sample was also used in a study of T cells in Graves' hyperthyroidism and ophthalmopathy.

This clonotype was sampled from a woman aged 25 to 39 with Graves disease. The chain employs TRBV30 and TRBJ2-7; the D is unclear. This material consisted of peripheral blood mononuclear cells (PBMCs), taken at new diagnosis, from a patient treated with antithyroid drugs. CDR3 bases: TGTGCCTGGAGTGTAGTTCCCCTAGGGAACGAGCAGTACTTC. This sequence encodes CAWSVVPLGNEQYF.